This entry concerns a single TCR beta chain. The antigen is not known. This sample was taken from a study of Graves' ophthalmopathy and Graves' hyperthyroidism. Study-level points and caveats: A majority of expanded thyroid clonotypes exceeding 0.001 frequency were likewise present in blood. Ophthalmopathy cases were distinguished from stable hyperthyroidism by a 13-signature model, reaching approximately 88% sensitivity and around 81% specificity. At around 70% sensitivity and 72.22% specificity, the model predicted progression of the ophthalmopathy.

The CDR3 sequence is 14 residues long. Germline CDR1 is DFQATT and CDR2 is SNEGSKA (reference sequence). Amplification targeted the TCR beta CDR3 regions, with RNA transcripts as the source material. The first round was an RT-PCR with HTBI primers, and the second round was a multiplex PCR. TCRdb re-called the multiplex PCR reads through MiXCR, storing one row per CDR3 protein. Of around 520,000 distinct CDR3 sequences in the sample, 35% to 40% were seen once. The source is an adult man with Graves' hyperthyroidism. This chain joins TRBV20-1 and TRBJ2-7; 11 bases are shared with TRBD2. The assigned J gene may be wrong: the sequence end matches TRBJ2-3 better. Sequencing was performed on peripheral blood or thyroid tissue (not recorded which). CDR3 residues: CSARTSGILDTQYF. The CDR3 bases are TGCAGTGCTAGGACTAGCGGGATTCTAGATACGCAGTATTTT.